This record looks at one T cell receptor beta chain sequence and its context. CDR1 and CDR2 (germline): SGDLS, YYNGEE. The CDR3 sequence is 13 residues long. V gave up 5 bases and J gave up 7 bases; unmatched junction bases: 3. These data are taken from a study of blood T cell repertoires in COVID-19. Study information: The United States, Italy and Spain provided the acute and convalescent COVID-19 samples. Sample material is recorded as cDNA or gDNA derived from T cells, B-cell-depleted T cells, or PBMCs.

In the authors' workflow: Reference gene primers were amplified, and this amplification served to estimate nucleated cell counts. Profiled with immunoSEQ multiplex PCR; TCRdb holds only in-frame clones, not every one. From that table come the V and J calls and clone size; the DNA was used to work out D and trimming. The data hold about 84,000 clones, with 70% to 80% observed a single time. The source is a man in his fifties or sixties with active or convalescent COVID-19. The gene calls are TRBV9 and TRBJ2-1, with TRBD2 matching 10 bases. The material sequenced was peripheral blood. This CDR3 reads CASRPSGGNEQFF. The CDR3 nucleotides are TGTGCCAGCAGGCCTAGCGGGGGTAATGAGCAGTTCTTC.